This is a list of T cell receptor beta chains from one sample in a study of T cells after yellow fever vaccination. TCRdb re-derived calls from the 5' RACE reads in MiXCR, one entry per CDR3 protein. In the table there are around 590,000 distinct CDR3 sequences, 10% to 15% of which are singletons. The specimen was PBMCs, collected on the day of the yellow fever booster vaccination. All receptors come from a man younger than 40 who received the YFV17D yellow fever vaccine. CDR3s include the opening cysteine and the closing phenylalanine or tryptophan. The order of the fields is D gene, clone size, J gene, V gene, CDR3 DNA, CDR3 protein. The D gene is left open where the match is weak. For some rows the clone size is stated as once, few or many, or as a class when expanded; others skip it.

. few TRBJ2-3 TRBV4-3 TGCGCCAGCAGCCAACAAACGGGACCGCGGACCGCAGATACGCAGTATTTT CASSQQTGPRTADTQYF
TRBD2 . TRBJ2-3 TRBV5-1 TGCGCCAGCAGCTTAAGGGCGGGAGGTCTTCCGGATACGCAGTATTTT CASSLRAGGLPDTQYF
TRBD2 few TRBJ2-1 TRBV5-1 TGCGCCAGCAGCTTCAGACGGGGGGGGCTTGCTAGCTCCTACAATGAGCAGTTCTTC CASSFRRGGLASSYNEQFF
. few TRBJ2-2 TRBV4-3 TGCGCCAGCAGCCAAGATGGCATAACCGGGGAGCTGTTTTTT CASSQDGITGELFF
. . TRBJ2-1 TRBV3-1 TGTGCCAGCAGCCAACCCTACGGGGAGCAGTTCTTC CASSQPYGEQFF
TRBD2 few TRBJ2-7 TRBV6-2/TRBV6-3 TGTGCCAGCAGAAAAAGAACGGGACTAGCGCTCTACGAGCAGTACTTC CASRKRTGLALYEQYF
. . TRBJ2-1 TRBV6-2/TRBV6-3 TGTGCCAGCTGTTACTCGGTAGCCCCTACCTACAATGAGCAGTTCTTC CASCYSVAPTYNEQFF
TRBD1 . TRBJ1-6 TRBV30 TGTGCCTGGAGGCTACAGGGGGCGCCTAATTCACCCCTCCACTTT CAWRLQGAPNSPLHF
TRBD1 many TRBJ1-6 TRBV7-8 TGTGCCAGCACCGGACAGGGGTCGAGTTCACCCCTCCACTTT CASTGQGSSSPLHF
. . TRBJ2-7 TRBV15 TGTGCCACCAGCAGAGGGGACTCCTACTACGAGCAGTACTTC CATSRGDSYYEQYF
TRBD2 few TRBJ2-1 TRBV14 TGTGCCAGCAGCCGGGGACTAGCGGGAGGGCCGCAGTTCTTC CASSRGLAGGPQFF
TRBD1 many TRBJ1-6 TRBV7-6 TGTGCCAGCAGCCGACAGGGATATAATTCACCCCTCCACTTT CASSRQGYNSPLHF
. many TRBJ2-2 TRBV5-1 TGCGCCAGCAGCTTAACACCGGGGGAGCTGTTTTTT CASSLTPGELFF
. . TRBJ2-2 TRBV6-2/TRBV6-3 TGTGCCAGCAGTTACCGAATCGCCGGGGAGCTGTTTTTT CASSYRIAGELFF
. many TRBJ2-1 TRBV6-2/TRBV6-3 TGTGCCAGCGCACTCAGCCGGGTTCAGTTCTTC CASALSRVQFF
. . TRBJ2-7 TRBV6-2/TRBV6-3 TGTGCCAGCTTAACTACAGGGAAGGGCTACGAGCAGTACTTC CASLTTGKGYEQYF
. . TRBJ2-7 TRBV20-1 TGCAGTGCTTCCGACTCGGGGTTACTAACCTACGAGCAGTACTTC CSASDSGLLTYEQYF
TRBD1 . TRBJ1-6 TRBV6-1 TGTGCCAGCAGTCAGGACAGGCCCCGTTCACCCCTCCACTTT CASSQDRPRSPLHF
. . TRBJ1-1 TRBV12-3/TRBV12-4 TGTGCCAGCAGCAAGGACAGATACACTGAAGCTTTCTTT CASSKDRYTEAFF
TRBD2 many TRBJ2-7 TRBV6-2/TRBV6-3 TGTGCCAGCAATCCGGGACTAGTCCCCTACGAGCAGTACTTC CASNPGLVPYEQYF
. . TRBJ2-5 TRBV10-3 TGTGCCATCAGTGCGGGCCCACCAACGTACCAAGAGACCCAGTACTTC CAISAGPPTYQETQYF
. few TRBJ1-1 TRBV5-1 TGCGCCAGCCGGGGGAAAGAACACTCTGAAGCTTTCTTT CASRGKEHSEAFF
TRBD2 few TRBJ2-1 TRBV10-3 TGTGCCACCACCACTAGCGGGAAATACAATGAGCAGTTCTTC CATTTSGKYNEQFF
. few TRBJ2-5 TRBV20-1 TGCAGTGCTGACATGCCGGTTTTGGAGACCCAGTACTTC CSADMPVLETQYF
TRBD2 few TRBJ2-1 TRBV5-1 TGCGCCAGCAGCTCAGCGGGAGCCCTCAATGAGCAGTTCTTC CASSSAGALNEQFF
TRBD1 few TRBJ1-1 TRBV7-9 TGTGCCAGCAGCTTGGGACAGGGGGCGCCGGACACTGAAGCTTTCTTT CASSLGQGAPDTEAFF
. few TRBJ1-1 TRBV6-2/TRBV6-3 TGTGCCAGCAGAGCATCACTGAACACTGAAGCTTTCTTT CASRASLNTEAFF
TRBD1 few TRBJ2-2 TRBV5-1 TGCGCCAGCGTAATGGACAGGGTAGAGAACACCGGGGAGCTGTTTTTT CASVMDRVENTGELFF
. . TRBJ1-5 TRBV4-3 TGCGCCAGCAGCCAAGGTTGGGGAAATCAGCCCCAGCATTTT CASSQGWGNQPQHF
. . TRBJ1-5 TRBV18 TGTGCCAGCTCAAAATCCCAGGACAATAGCAATCAGCCCCAGCATTTT CASSKSQDNSNQPQHF
. many TRBJ2-7 TRBV12-3/TRBV12-4 TGTGCCAGCGGGACGGGAGAGTCCTACGAGCAGTACTTC CASGTGESYEQYF
. many TRBJ2-5 TRBV3-1 TGTGCCAGCAGCCACGGTCTCCAGAAAGAGACCCAGTACTTC CASSHGLQKETQYF
. few TRBJ1-5 TRBV7-2 TGTGCCAGCAGCTTTACAGGGTCGAAAAATCAGCCCCAGCATTTT CASSFTGSKNQPQHF
. few TRBJ2-2 TRBV7-2 TGTGCCAGCAGAACCGGGACGGGGAACACCGGGGAGCTGTTTTTT CASRTGTGNTGELFF
TRBD2 few TRBJ2-1 TRBV20-1 TGCAGTGCTAGATCGTTGTTCGCGGGAGGTCCCAATGAGCAGTTCTTC CSARSLFAGGPNEQFF
. few TRBJ2-3 TRBV20-1 TGCAGTGCTAGAAGGGGTGGCACAGATACGCAGTATTTT CSARRGGTDTQYF